The T cell receptor beta chain under discussion was sequenced for a study of T cells in Graves' hyperthyroidism and ophthalmopathy. Study results and caveats: In blood, most of the thyroid clonotypes expanded above 0.001 were also present.

The CDR3 totals 19 residues. Germline V gene sequence: CDR1 SNHLY, CDR2 FYNNEI. V lost 0 bases, J lost 5 bases, and 10 bases stayed unmatched. RNA transcripts gave rise to amplified TCR beta CDR3 regions. First-round RT-PCR with HTBI primers amplified the TCR CDR3 region. TCRdb fed the multiplex PCR reads into MiXCR, producing one record per CDR3 protein. The data show 300,000 to 450,000 distinct CDR3 sequences, more than 14% seen once. The study left out patients who had uncontrolled infection, other autoimmune disease, pregnancy or lactation. Clinical symptoms, serum thyroxine, TRAb, thyroid ultrasound and orbital computed tomography established diagnosis. For this clonotype: Antigen: not known.

The chain has TRBV2 and TRBJ2-1; TRBD2 matches at 13 bases. This clonotype was sampled from a woman aged 30 to 39 with Graves' ophthalmopathy. The sequencing input was blood. For the CDR3, the DNA is TGTGCCAGCAGTGAAGCGCTGGATACCGGGACTAGCGGGGACAATGAGCAGTTCTTC. Protein: CASSEALDTGTSGDNEQFF.